Described below is a single T cell receptor beta chain sequence and its context. Using MiXCR, TCRdb re-called clones from the PCR reads. The table has some 38,000 clones, 13% seen once. Germline trimming cut 1 base from V and 7 bases from J; bases unmatched to any gene: 5. Germline V gene data show CDR1 as DFQATT and CDR2 as SNEGSKA (reference sequence). The CDR3 consists of 14 residues. These data come from a study of metastatic and nonmetastatic thyroid tumors. Background on the study: A comparison of repertoires was made across blood and tumor or nodule tissue from malignant and benign thyroid patients.

Patients were all untreated before their thyroid surgery. Material: blood. V gene TRBV20-1 combines with J gene TRBJ2-1; 9 bases fit TRBD2. The TCR sequence derives from a female donor with papillary thyroid cancer or a benign thyroid nodule (not recorded which). Some clones in this sample may be carry-over from other donors' samples. The CDR3 here is CSARASGNRNEQFF. The CDR3 region has the DNA TGCAGTGCTAGAGCTAGCGGGAACCGGAATGAGCAGTTCTTC.